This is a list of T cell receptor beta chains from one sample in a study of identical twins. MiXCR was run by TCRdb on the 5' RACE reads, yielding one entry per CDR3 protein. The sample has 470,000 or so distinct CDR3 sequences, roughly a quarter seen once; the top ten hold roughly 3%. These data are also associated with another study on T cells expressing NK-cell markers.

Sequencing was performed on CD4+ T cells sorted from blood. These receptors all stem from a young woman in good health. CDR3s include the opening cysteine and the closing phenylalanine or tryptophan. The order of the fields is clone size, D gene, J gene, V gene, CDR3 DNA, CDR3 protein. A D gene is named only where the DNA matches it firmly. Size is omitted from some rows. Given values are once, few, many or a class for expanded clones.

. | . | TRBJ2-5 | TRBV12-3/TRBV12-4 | TGTGCCACAGGGCAGACTCGGACCCAGTACTTC | CATGQTRTQYF
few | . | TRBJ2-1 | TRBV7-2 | TGTGCCAGCAGCTCGAGGACTCTATACAATGAGCAGTTCTTC | CASSSRTLYNEQFF
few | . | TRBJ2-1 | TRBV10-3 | TGTGCCATCAGTAGGGAACGGGAGCAGTTCTTC | CAISREREQFF
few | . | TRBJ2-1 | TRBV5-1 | TGCGCCAGCAGCTTGGCCCAGGGTCATGATGAGCAGTTCTTC | CASSLAQGHDEQFF
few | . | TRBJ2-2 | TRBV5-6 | TGTGCCAGCAGCTTGAGTACTAGTCTTCGGGAGCTGTTTTTT | CASSLSTSLRELFF
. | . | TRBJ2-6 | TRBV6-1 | TGTGCCAGCAGGGACCAAAGTATGGCCAACGTCCTGACTTTC | CASRDQSMANVLTF
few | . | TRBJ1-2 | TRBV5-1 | TGCGCCAGCAGCTTGGACGGTAGGGTGACCTATGGCTACACCTTC | CASSLDGRVTYGYTF
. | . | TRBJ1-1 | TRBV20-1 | TGCAGTGCTAGAGATAGTAGTCGTGAAGCTTTCTTT | CSARDSSREAFF
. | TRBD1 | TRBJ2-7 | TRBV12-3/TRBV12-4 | TGTGCCAGCAGCCTTTTCTCGGGACAGGGCTACGAGCAGTACTTC | CASSLFSGQGYEQYF
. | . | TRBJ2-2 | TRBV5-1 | TGCGCCAGCAGCTTGATCAGGGCCGCCGGGGAGCTGTTTTTT | CASSLIRAAGELFF
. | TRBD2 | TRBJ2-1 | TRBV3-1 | TGTGCCAGCAGCCAATCCTCAGCGGGGTTAGGTGAGCAGTTCTTC | CASSQSSAGLGEQFF
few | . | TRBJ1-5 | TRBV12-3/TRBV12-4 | TGTGCCAGCAGTTCCCCAGGTAGCAATCAGCCCCAGCATTTT | CASSSPGSNQPQHF
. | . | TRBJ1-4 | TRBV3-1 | TGTGCCAGCAGCCAGCTGACAGAGCGCGAAAAACTGTTTTTT | CASSQLTEREKLFF
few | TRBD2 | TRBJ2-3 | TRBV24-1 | TGTGCCACCAGTGATGCGCCGGGACTAGCGGGAGGCATAAATACGCAGTATTTT | CATSDAPGLAGGINTQYF
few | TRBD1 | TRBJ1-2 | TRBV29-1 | TGCAGCGTCAAGACAGGGGGGATAGGCTACACCTTC | CSVKTGGIGYTF
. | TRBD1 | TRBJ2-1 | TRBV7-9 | TGTGCCAGCAGCGTGACAGGGGACTCCTACAATGAGCAGTTCTTC | CASSVTGDSYNEQFF
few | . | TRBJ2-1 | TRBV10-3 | TGTGCCATCAGTGAGGCTGTTGAGCAGTTCTTC | CAISEAVEQFF
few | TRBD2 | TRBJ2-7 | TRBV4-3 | TGCGCCAGCAGCCAACGCGACGGGGACTACAACGAGCAGTACTTC | CASSQRDGDYNEQYF
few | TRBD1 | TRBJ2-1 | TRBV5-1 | TGCGCCAGCAGCCCGACAGGGGGCGAGGGCAATGAGCAGTTCTTC | CASSPTGGEGNEQFF
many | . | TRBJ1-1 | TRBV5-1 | TGCGCCAGCAGCGCGGACGGACAGAACACTGAAGCTTTCTTT | CASSADGQNTEAFF
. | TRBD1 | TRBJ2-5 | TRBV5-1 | TGCGCCAGCAGCGGACAGGGGGTGTGGGAGACCCAGTACTTC | CASSGQGVWETQYF
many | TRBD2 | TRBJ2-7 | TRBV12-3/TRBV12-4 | TGTGCCAGCACCCCGGGACTAGCGGGGGCCAGCTACGAGCAGTACTTC | CASTPGLAGASYEQYF
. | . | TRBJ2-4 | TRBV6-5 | TGTGCCAGCAGTTGGACAAGGGGTAGCAAAAACATTCAGTACTTC | CASSWTRGSKNIQYF
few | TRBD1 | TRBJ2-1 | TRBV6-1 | TGTGCCAGCAGTGCTGACAGGGGTCATGAGCAGTTCTTC | CASSADRGHEQFF
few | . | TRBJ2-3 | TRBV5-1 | TGCGCCAGCAGCTTGGCCCGCCAGGGGTTAGATACGCAGTATTTT | CASSLARQGLDTQYF
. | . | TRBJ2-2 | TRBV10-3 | TGTGCCATCAAGGACTCACCGAACACCGGGGAGCTGTTTTTT | CAIKDSPNTGELFF
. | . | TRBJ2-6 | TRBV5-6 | TGTGCCAGCAGCTTGAAGTATAGAGACCTTAATTGGGCCAACGTCCTGACTTTC | CASSLKYRDLNWANVLTF
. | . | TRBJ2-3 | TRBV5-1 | TGCGCCAGCAGCTTTTGGGCGGGTCATTCTACTAGCACAGATACGCAGTATTTT | CASSFWAGHSTSTDTQYF
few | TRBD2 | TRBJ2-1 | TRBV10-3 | TGTGCCATCAGAGCTCAGCGGGACTCTTACAATGAGCAGTTCTTC | CAIRAQRDSYNEQFF
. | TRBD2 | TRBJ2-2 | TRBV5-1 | TGCGCCAGCAGCCCCGGGACTAGCGGGAGTTGGGAGCTGTTTTTT | CASSPGTSGSWELFF
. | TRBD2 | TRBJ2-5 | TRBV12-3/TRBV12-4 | TGTGCCAGCGGTAGCGGGGGGGCCGGAGAGACCCAGTACTTC | CASGSGGAGETQYF
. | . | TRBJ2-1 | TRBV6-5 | TGTGCCAGCAGTTACTCTCCTCGGGGGGCCGGGGAGCAGTTCTTC | CASSYSPRGAGEQFF
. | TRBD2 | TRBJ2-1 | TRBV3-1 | TGTGCCAGCAGCCTCGGACTAGCGGGATTGTATGAGCAGTTCTTC | CASSLGLAGLYEQFF
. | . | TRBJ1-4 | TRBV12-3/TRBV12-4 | TGTGCCAGCAGTGGAGGGCTGCGGGGCAGGACTAATGAAAAACTGTTTTTT | CASSGGLRGRTNEKLFF
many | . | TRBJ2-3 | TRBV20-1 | TGCAGTGCTCCACCTGCGTCTAGCACAGATACGCAGTATTTT | CSAPPASSTDTQYF
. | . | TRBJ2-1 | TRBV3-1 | TGTGCCAGCAGCCGCCCCCTAGCGGACAGATACAATGAGCAGTTCTTC | CASSRPLADRYNEQFF
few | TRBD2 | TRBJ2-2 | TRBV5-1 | TGCGCCAGCAGCCCTCGACTAGCGGGGAACACCGGGGAGCTGTTTTTT | CASSPRLAGNTGELFF
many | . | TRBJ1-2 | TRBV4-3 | TGCGCCAGCAGCCAAGATCCCCGGGGGGACTATGGCTACACCTTC | CASSQDPRGDYGYTF
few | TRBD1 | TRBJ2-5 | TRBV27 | TGTGCCAGCAGTTCATACGACAGGGGGTACGAGACCCAGTACTTC | CASSSYDRGYETQYF
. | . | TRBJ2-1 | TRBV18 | TGTGCCAGCTCACCCCCCTTAGGGGGAGGAAGCACCTACAATGAGCAGTTCTTC | CASSPPLGGGSTYNEQFF
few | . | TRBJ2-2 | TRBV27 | TGTGCCAGCAGTCCCCGGGCCGCGAGGGACACCGGGGAGCTGTTTTTT | CASSPRAARDTGELFF
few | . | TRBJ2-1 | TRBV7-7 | TGTGCCAGCAGCTTGAGGGATTACAATGAGCAGTTCTTC | CASSLRDYNEQFF
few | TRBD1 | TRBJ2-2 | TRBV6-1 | TGTGCCAGCAGCCCCCGACAGGGTAACACCGGGGAGCTGTTTTTT | CASSPRQGNTGELFF
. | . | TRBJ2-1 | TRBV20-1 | TGCAGTGCTATCAAGTACTACAATGAGCAGTTCTTC | CSAIKYYNEQFF
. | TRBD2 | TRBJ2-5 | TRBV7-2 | TGTGCCAGCAGCCCCCGTAGCGGGTGGGAGGAGACCCAGTACTTC | CASSPRSGWEETQYF
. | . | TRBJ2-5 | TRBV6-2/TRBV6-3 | TGTGCCAGCAGTTACCCGGACACCACAGGGACCCAGTACTTC | CASSYPDTTGTQYF
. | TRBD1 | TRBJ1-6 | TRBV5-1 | TGCGCCAGCAGCTTAACAGGGGCAAAGGGGTCCGTTTCACCCCTCCACTTT | CASSLTGAKGSVSPLHF
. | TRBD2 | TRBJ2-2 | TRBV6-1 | TGTGCCTCCAGCGGGCGGGGGGACACGAACACCGGGGAGCTGTTTTTT | CASSGRGDTNTGELFF
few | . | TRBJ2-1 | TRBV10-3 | TGTGCCATCAGTGACTACGGGACGATCGTCTACAATGAGCAGTTCTTC | CAISDYGTIVYNEQFF
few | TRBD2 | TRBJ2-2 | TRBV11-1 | TGTGCCAGCAGCTTTGTTACCGGTGTCCCAGCGGGGTCCCCCGGGGAGCTGTTTTTT | CASSFVTGVPAGSPGELFF
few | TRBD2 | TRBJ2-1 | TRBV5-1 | TGCGCCAGCAGCTTGGCCAGCGGGGGGGCTAGTGAGCAGTTCTTC | CASSLASGGASEQFF
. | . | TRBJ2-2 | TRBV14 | TGTGCCAGCAGCCGCTCCTTAACCTCCGGGGAGCTGTTTTTT | CASSRSLTSGELFF
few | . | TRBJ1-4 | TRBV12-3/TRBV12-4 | TGTGCCAGCAGTCGGTCCAATGAAAAACTGTTTTTT | CASSRSNEKLFF
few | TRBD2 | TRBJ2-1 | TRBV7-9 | TGTGCCAGCAGCTTAGTGACTAGCGGGAGTAGTAATGAGCAGTTCTTC | CASSLVTSGSSNEQFF